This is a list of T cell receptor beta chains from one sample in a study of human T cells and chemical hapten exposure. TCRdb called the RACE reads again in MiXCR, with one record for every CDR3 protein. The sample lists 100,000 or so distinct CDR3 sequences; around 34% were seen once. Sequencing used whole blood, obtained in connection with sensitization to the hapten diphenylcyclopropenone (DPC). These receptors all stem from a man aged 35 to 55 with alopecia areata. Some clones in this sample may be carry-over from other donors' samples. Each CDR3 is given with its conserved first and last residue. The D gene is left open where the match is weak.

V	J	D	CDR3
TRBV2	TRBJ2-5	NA	CASGLIKGGKYQETQYF
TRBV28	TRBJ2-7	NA	CASSFSSVLLTEQYF
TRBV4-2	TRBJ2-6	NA	CASSQDASSGANVLTF
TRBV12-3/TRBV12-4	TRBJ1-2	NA	CASSFDSNYGYTF
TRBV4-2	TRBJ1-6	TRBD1	CASSQGGQMSNSPLHF
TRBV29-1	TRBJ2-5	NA	CSAGHVQETQYF
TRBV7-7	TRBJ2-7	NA	CASSLVAGSGEQYF
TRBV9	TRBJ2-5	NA	CASSENQGFGYETQYF
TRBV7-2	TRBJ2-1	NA	CASSPTVSYNEQFF
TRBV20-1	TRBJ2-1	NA	CSARVKWFDRYNEQFF